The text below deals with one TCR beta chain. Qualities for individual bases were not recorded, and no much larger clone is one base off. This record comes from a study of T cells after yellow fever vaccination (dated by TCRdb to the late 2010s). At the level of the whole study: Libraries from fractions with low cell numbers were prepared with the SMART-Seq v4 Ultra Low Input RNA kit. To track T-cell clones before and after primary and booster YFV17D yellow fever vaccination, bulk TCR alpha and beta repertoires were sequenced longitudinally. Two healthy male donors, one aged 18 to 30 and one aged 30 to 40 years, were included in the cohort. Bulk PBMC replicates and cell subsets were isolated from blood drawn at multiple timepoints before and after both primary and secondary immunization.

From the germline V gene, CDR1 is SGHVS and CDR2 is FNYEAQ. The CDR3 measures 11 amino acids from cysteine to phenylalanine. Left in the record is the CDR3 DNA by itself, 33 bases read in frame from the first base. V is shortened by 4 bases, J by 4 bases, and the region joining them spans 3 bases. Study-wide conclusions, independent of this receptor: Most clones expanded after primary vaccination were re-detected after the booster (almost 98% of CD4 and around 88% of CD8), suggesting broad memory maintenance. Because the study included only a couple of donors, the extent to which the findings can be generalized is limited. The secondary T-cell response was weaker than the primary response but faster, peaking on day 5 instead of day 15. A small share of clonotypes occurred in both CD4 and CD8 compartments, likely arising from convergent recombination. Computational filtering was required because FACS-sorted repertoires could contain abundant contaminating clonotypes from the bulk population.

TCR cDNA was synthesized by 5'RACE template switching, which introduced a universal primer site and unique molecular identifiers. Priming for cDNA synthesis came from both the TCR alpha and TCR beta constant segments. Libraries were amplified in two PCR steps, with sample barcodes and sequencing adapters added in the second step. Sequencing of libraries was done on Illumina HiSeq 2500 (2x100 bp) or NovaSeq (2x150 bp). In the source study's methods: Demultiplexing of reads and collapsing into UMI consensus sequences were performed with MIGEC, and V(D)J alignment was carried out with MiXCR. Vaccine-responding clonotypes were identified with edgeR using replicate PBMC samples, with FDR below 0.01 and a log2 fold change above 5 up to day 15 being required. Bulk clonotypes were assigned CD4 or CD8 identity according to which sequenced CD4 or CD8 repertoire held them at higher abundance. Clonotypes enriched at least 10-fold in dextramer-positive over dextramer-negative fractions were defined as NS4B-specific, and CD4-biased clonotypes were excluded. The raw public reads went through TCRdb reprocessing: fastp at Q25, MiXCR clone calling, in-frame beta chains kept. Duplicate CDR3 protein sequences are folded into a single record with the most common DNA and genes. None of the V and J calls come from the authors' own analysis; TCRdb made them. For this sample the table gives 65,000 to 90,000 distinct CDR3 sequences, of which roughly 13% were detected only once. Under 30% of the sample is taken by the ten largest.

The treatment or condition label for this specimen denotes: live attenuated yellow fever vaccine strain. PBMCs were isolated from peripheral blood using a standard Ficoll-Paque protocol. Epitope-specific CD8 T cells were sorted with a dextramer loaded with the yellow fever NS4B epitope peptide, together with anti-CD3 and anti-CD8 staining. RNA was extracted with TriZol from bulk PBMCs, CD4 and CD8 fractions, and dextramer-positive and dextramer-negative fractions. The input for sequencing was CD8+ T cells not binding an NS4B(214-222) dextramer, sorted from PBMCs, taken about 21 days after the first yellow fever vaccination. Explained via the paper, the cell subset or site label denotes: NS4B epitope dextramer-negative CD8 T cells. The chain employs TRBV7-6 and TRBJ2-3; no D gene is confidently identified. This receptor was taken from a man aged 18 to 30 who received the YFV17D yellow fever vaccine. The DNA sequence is TGTGCCAGCAGCTCGCCAGATACGCAGTATTTT. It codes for CASSSPDTQYF.